The sample holds a few counts of the clone carrying this TCR beta chain. The record originates from a study of low-dose radiotherapy and immunotherapy resistance in tumors. Study at large: The study gave Cohort 2 1 Gy per fraction every two weeks, totaling 13 Gy over 26 weeks.

Primers used for first-strand cDNA, a TRAV- and TRBV-specific set, covered both alpha and beta chains. TCR amplification ran 15 to 25 PCR cycles using constant-region and V-primer adapter primers. Each CDR3 protein is one row after TCRdb ran MiXCR on the reads. The sample records around 10,000 distinct CDR3 sequences, roughly 60% being singletons. The CDR3 is 12 amino acids. Germline assignment: CDR1 MNHNY and CDR2 SVGAGI (reference sequence). V shed 7 bases and J 9 bases; nucleotides not matched to a gene: 5. This clonotype was sampled from a human donor with advanced metastatic prostate, ovarian, gallbladder or colorectal cancer (not recorded which). This table probably holds off-target reads from a library built for another chain. The chain employs TRBV6-6 and TRBJ1-5; 8 nucleotides align to TRBD1. The DNA of the CDR3 is TGTGCCAGCACAGGGGGCAATGGGCCCCAGCATTTT. Its protein is CASTGGNGPQHF.